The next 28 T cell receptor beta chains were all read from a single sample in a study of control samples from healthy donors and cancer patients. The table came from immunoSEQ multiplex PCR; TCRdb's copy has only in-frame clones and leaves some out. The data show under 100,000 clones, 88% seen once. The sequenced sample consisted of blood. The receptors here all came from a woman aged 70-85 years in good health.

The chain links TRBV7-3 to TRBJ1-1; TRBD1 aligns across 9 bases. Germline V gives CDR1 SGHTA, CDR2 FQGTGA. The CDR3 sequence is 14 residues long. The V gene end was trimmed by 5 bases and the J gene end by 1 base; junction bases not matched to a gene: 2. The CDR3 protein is CASSQTGGNTEAFF. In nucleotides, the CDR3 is TGTGCCAGCAGCCAGACAGGGGGGAACACTGAAGCTTTCTTT.

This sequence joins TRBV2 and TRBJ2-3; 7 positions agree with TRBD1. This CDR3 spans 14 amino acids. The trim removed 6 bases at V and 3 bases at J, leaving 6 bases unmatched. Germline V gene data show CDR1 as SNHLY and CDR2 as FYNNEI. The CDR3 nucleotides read TGTGCCAGCAGCCTACAGGGGAATACAGATACGCAGTATTTT. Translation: CASSLQGNTDTQYF.

Here the CDR3 DNA reads TGTGCCAGCTCACCGGGGACAGGGAGGAACTATGGCTACACCTTC. Protein sequence: CASSPGTGRNYGYTF. This chain uses TRBV18 with TRBJ1-2; TRBD1 agrees at 9 bases. In germline, CDR1 is KGHSH, CDR2 LQKENI. Unmatched junction bases numbered 4, after V lost 3 bases and J lost 2 bases. The CDR3 is made up of 15 amino acids.

CDR3 in amino acids: CASNGRANSPLHF. The CDR3 region has the DNA TGTGCCTCAAACGGGAGAGCTAATTCACCCCTCCACTTT. The chain links TRBV4-2 to TRBJ1-6; D is uncertain. Germline V CDR1 and CDR2: LGHNA, YNFKEQ. Trimming shortened V by 11 bases and J by 6 bases, and 14 bases separated the two germline ends. The CDR3 runs to 13 residues.

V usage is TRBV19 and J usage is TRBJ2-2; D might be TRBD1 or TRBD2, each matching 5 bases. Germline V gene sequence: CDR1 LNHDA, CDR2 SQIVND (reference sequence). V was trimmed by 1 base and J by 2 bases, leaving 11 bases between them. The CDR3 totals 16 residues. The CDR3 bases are TGTGCCAGTAGTATAGCGGGGACGATAAACACCGGGGAGCTGTTTTTT. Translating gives CASSIAGTINTGELFF. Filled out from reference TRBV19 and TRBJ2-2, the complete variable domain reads DGGITQSPKYLFRKEGQNVTLSCEQNLNHDAMYWYRQDPGQGLRLIYYSQIVNDFQKGDIAEGYSVSREKKESFPLTVTSAQKNPTAFYLCASSIAGTINTGELFFGEGSRLTVL.

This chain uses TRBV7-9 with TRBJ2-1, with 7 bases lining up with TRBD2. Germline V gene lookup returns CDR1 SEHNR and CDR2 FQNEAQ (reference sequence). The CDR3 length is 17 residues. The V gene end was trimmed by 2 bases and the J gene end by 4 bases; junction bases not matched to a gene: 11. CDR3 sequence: CASSLPVGTKPYNEQFF. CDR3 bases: TGTGCCAGCAGCTTACCCGTCGGGACTAAGCCTTACAATGAGCAGTTCTTC. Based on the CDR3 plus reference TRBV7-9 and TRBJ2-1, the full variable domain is DTGVSQNPRHKITKRGQNVTFRCDPISEHNRLYWYRQTLGQGPEFLTYFQNEAQLEKSRLLSDRFSAERPKGSFSTLEIQRTEQGDSAMYLCASSLPVGTKPYNEQFFGPGTRLTVL.

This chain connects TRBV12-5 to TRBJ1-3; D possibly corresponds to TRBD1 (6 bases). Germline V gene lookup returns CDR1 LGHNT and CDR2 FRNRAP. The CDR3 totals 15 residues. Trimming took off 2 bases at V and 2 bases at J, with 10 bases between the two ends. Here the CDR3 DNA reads TGTGCTAGTGGTTTGCTAGGGGGAGCTGGAAACACCATATATTTT. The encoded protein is CASGLLGGAGNTIYF.

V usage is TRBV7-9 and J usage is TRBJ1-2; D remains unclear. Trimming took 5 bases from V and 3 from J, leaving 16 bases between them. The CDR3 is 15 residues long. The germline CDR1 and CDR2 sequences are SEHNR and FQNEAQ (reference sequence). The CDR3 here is CASSPPRVGYYGYTF. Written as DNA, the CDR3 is TGTGCCAGCAGCCCCCCCCGGGTGGGCTACTATGGCTACACCTTC.

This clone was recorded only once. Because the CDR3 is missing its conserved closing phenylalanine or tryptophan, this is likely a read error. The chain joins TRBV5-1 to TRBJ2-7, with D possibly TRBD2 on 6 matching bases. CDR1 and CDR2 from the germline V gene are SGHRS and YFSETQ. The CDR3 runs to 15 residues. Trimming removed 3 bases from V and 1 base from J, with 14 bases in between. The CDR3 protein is CASSSQGLTSYEQYL. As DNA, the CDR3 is TGCGCCAGCAGCTCGCAGGGACTGACGTCCTACGAGCAGTACCTC.

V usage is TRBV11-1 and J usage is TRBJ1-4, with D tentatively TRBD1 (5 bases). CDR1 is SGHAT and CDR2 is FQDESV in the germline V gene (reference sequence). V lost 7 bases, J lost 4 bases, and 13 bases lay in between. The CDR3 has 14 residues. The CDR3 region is CASKGDSLNEKLFF. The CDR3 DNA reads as TGTGCCAGCAAAGGAGACAGCCTTAATGAAAAACTGTTTTTT.

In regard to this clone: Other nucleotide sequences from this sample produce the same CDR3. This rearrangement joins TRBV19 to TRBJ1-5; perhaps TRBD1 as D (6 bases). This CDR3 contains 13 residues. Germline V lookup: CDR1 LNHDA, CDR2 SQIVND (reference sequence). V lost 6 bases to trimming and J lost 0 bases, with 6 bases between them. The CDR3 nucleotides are TGTGCCAGTAGGGACAGTAGCAATCAGCCCCAGCATTTT. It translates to CASRDSSNQPQHF. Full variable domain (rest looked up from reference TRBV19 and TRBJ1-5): DGGITQSPKYLFRKEGQNVTLSCEQNLNHDAMYWYRQDPGQGLRLIYYSQIVNDFQKGDIAEGYSVSREKKESFPLTVTSAQKNPTAFYLCASRDSSNQPQHFGDGTRLSIL.

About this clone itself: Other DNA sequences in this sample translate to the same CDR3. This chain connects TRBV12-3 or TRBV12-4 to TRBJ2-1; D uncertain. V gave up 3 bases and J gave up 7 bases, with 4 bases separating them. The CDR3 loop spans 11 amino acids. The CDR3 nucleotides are TGTGCCAGCAGTTTTCGGAATGAGCAGTTCTTC. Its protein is CASSFRNEQFF.

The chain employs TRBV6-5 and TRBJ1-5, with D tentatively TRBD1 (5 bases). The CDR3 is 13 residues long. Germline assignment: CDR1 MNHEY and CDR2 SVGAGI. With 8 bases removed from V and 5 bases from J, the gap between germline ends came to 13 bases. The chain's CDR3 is CASGGRGDQPQHF. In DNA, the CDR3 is TGTGCCAGCGGGGGGAGGGGCGATCAGCCCCAGCATTTT.

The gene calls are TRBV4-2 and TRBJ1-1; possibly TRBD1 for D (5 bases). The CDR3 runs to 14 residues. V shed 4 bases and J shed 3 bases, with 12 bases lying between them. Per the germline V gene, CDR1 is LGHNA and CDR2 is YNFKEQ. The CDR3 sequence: CASSLRTGDTEAFF. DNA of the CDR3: TGTGCCAGCAGCCTCCGCACAGGCGACACTGAAGCTTTCTTT.

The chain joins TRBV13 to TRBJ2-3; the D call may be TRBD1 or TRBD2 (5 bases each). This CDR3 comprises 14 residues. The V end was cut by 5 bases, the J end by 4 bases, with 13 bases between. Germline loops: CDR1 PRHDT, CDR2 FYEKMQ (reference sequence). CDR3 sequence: CASSMGRPADTQYF. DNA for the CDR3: TGTGCCAGCAGCATGGGACGTCCCGCAGATACGCAGTATTTT.

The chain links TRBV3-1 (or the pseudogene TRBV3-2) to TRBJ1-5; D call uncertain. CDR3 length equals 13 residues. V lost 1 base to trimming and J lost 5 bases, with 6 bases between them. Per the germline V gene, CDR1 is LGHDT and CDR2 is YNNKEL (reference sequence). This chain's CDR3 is CASSQGGDQPQHF. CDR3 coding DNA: TGTGCCAGCAGCCAAGGGGGTGATCAGCCCCAGCATTTT.

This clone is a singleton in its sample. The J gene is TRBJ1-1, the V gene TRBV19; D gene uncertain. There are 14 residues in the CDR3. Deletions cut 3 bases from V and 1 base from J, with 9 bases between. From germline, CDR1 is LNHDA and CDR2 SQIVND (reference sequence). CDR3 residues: CASSMGSRNTEAFF. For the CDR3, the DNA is TGTGCCAGTAGTATGGGTTCCCGGAACACTGAAGCTTTCTTT.

The DNA for the CDR3 is TGCAGCGCCAACAGGGGGTTCACTGAAGCTTTCTTT. Protein sequence: CSANRGFTEAFF. The chain couples TRBV29-1 to TRBJ1-1; 8 bases match TRBD1. The CDR3 extends over 12 amino acids. V lost 7 bases and J lost 4; bases outside the gene matches: 5. Germline loops: CDR1 SQVTM, CDR2 ANQGSEA.

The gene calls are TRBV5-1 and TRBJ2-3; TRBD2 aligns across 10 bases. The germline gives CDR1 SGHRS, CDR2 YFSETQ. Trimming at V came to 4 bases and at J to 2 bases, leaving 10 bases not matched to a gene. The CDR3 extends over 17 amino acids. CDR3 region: CASSLSTSGVFTDTQYF. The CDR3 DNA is TGCGCCAGCAGCCTCTCAACTAGCGGGGTATTCACAGATACGCAGTATTTT.

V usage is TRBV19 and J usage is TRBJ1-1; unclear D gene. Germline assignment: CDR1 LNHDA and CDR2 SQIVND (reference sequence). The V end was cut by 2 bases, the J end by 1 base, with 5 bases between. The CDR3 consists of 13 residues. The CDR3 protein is CASSISGNTEAFF. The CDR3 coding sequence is TGTGCCAGTAGTATATCCGGGAACACTGAAGCTTTCTTT.

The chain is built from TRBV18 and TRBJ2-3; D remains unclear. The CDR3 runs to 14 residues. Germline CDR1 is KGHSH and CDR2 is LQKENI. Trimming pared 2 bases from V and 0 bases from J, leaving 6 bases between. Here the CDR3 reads CASSPKPSTDTQYF. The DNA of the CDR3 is TGTGCCAGCTCACCAAAACCCAGCACAGATACGCAGTATTTT.

The CDR3 bases are TGTGCCAGCAGTATAGGACAGGTCAATCAGCCCCAGCATTTT. It specifies CASSIGQVNQPQHF. J is TRBJ1-5 and V is TRBV6-5, with TRBD1 matching 7 bases. CDR1 is MNHEY, CDR2 SVGAGI, per germline. CDR3 length: 14 residues. Trimming at V came to 5 bases and at J to 3 bases, leaving 4 bases not matched to a gene.

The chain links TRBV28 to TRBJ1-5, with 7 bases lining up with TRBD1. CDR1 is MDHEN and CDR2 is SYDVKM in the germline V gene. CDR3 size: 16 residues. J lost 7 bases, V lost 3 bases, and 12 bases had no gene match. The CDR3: CASSLISGGSGQPQHF. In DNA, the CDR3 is TGTGCCAGCAGTTTGATTTCAGGGGGGTCAGGACAGCCCCAGCATTTT. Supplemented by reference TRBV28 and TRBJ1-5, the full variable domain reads DVKVTQSSRYLVKRTGEKVFLECVQDMDHENMFWYRQDPGLGLRLIYFSYDVKMKEKGDIPEGYSVSREKKERFSLILESASTNQTSMYLCASSLISGGSGQPQHFGDGTRLSIL.

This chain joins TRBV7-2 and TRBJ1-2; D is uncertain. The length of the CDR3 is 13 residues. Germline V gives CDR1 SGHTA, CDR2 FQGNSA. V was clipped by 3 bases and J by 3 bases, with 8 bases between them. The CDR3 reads CASSLSGDYGYTF. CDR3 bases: TGTGCCAGCAGCTTGTCGGGTGACTATGGCTACACCTTC.

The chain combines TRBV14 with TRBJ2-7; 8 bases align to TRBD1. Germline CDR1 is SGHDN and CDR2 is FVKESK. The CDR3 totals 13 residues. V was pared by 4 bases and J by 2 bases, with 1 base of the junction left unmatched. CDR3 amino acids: CASSRQGTYEQYF. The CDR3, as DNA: TGTGCCAGCAGCCGACAGGGGACCTACGAGCAGTACTTC.

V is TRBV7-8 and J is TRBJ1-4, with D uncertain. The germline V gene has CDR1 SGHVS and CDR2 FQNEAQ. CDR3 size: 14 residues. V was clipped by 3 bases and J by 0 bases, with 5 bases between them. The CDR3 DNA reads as TGTGCCAGCAGCTTGGAGACAACTAATGAAAAACTGTTTTTT. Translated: CASSLETTNEKLFF.

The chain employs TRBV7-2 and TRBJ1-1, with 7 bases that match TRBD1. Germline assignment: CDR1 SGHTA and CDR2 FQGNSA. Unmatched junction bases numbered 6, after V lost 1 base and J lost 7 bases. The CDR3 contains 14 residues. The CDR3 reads CASSLGRTGVEAFF. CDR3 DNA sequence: TGTGCCAGCAGCTTAGGTCGAACAGGGGTTGAAGCTTTCTTT. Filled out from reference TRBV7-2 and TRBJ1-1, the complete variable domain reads GAGVSQSPSNKVTEKGKDVELRCDPISGHTALYWYRQSLGQGLEFLIYFQGNSAPDKSGLPSDRFSAERTGGSVSTLTIQRTQQEDSAVYLCASSLGRTGVEAFFGQGTRLTVV.

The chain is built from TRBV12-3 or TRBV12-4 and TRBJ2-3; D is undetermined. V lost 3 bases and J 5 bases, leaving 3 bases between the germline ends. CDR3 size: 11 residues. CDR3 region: CASSFLDTQYF. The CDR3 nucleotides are TGTGCCAGCAGTTTTCTAGATACGCAGTATTTT.